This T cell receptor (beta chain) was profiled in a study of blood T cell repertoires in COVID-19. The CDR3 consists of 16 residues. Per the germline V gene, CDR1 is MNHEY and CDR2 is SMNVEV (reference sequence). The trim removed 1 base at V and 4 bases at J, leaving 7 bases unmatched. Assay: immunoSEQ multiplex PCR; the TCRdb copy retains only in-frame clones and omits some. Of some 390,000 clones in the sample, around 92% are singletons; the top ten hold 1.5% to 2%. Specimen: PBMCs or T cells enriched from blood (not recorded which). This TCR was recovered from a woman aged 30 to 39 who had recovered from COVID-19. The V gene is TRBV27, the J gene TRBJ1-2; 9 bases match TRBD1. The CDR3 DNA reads TGTGCCAGCAGTTTATTAGCCGGGACAGGGAGCTATGGCTACACCTTC. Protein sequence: CASSLLAGTGSYGYTF.